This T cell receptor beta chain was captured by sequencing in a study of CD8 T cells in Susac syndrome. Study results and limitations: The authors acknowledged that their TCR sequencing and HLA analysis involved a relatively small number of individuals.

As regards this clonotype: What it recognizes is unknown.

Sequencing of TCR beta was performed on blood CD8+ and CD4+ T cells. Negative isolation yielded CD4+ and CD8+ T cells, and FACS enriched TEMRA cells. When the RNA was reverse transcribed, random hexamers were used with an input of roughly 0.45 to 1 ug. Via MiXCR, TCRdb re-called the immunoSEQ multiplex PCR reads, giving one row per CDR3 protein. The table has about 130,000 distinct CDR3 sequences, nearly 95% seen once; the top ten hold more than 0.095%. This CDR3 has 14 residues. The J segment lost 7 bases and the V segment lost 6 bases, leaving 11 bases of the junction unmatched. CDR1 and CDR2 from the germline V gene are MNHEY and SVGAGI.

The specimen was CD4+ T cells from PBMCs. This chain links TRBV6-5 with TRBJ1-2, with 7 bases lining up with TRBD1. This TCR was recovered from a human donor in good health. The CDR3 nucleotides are TGTGCCAGCAGCAAACAGGGGACCCGGCGTGGCTACACCTTC. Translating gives CASSKQGTRRGYTF.